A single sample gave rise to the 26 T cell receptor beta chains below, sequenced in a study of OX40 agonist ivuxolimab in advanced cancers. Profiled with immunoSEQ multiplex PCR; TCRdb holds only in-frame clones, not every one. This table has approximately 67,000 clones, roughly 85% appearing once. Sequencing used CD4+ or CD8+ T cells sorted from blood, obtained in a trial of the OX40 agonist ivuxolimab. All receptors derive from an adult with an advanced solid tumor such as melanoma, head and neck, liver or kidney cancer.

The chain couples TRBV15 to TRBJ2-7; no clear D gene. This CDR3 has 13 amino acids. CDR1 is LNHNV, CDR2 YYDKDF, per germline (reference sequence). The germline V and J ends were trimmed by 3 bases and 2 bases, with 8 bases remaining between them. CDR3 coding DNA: TGTGCCACCAGCAGCGGCGGAACCTACGAGCAGTACTTC. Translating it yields CATSSGGTYEQYF.

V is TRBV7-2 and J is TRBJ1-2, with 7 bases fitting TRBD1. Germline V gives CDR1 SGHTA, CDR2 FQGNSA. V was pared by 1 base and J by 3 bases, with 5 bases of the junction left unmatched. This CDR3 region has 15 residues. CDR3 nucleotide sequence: TGTGCCAGCAGCTTAGTGAAAGGGGGCGACTATGGCTACACCTTC. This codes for CASSLVKGGDYGYTF.

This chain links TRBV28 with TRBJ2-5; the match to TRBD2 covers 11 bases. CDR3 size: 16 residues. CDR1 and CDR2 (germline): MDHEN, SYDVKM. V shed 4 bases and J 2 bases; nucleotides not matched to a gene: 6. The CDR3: CASSSSTSGKQETQYF. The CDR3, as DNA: TGTGCCAGCAGTTCATCGACTAGCGGGAAGCAAGAGACCCAGTACTTC.

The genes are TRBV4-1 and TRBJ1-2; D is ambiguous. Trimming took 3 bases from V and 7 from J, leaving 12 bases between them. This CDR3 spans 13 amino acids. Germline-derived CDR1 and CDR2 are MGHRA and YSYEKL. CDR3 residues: CASSHPGKVGYTF. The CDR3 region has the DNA TGCGCCAGCAGCCACCCGGGAAAGGTTGGCTACACCTTC.

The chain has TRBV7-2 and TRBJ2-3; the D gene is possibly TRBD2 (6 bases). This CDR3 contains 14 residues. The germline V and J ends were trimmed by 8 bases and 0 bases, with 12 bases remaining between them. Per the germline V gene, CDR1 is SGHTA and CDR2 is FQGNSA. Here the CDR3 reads CASSPGLSTDTQYF. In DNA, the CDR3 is TGTGCCAGCTCCCCGGGACTCAGCACAGATACGCAGTATTTT.

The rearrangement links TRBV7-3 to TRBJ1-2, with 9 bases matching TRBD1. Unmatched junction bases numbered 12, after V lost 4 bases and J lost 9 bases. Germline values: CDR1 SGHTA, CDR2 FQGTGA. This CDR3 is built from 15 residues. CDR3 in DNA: TGTGCCAGCAGCTCATCAAGGGTACAGGGGGCTCGCTACACCTTC. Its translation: CASSSSRVQGARYTF.

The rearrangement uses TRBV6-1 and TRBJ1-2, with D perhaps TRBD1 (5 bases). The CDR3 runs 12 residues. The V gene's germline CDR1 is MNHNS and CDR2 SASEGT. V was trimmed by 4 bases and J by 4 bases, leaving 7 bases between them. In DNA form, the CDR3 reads TGTGCCAGCAGTGCCGACAGCTATGGCTACACCTTC. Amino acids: CASSADSYGYTF.

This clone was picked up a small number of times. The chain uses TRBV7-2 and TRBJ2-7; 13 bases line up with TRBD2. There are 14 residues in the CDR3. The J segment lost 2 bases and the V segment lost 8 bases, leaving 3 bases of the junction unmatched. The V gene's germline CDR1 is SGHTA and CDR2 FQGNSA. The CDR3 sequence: CASGGLAGAYEQYF. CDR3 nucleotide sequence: TGTGCCAGCGGCGGACTAGCGGGAGCCTACGAGCAGTACTTC.

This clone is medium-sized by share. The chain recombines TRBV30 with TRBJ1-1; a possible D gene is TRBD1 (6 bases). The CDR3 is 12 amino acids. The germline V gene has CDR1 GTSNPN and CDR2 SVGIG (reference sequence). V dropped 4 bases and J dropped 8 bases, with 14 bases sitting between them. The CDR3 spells CAWTRGAQEAFF. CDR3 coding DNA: TGTGCCTGGACTAGGGGGGCGCAAGAAGCTTTCTTT.

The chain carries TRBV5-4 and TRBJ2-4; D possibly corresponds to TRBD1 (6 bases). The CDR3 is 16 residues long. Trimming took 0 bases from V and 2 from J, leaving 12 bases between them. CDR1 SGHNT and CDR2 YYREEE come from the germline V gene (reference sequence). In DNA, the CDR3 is TGTGCCAGCAGCTTGGGCGTCGACAGGACCAAAAACATTCAGTACTTC. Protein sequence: CASSLGVDRTKNIQYF.

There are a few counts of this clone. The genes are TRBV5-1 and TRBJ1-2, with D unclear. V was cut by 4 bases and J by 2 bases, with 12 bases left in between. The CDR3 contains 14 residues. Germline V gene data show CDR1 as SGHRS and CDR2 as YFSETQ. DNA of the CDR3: TGCGCCAGCAGCCCATCCCCGGGGAACTATGGCTACACCTTC. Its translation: CASSPSPGNYGYTF.

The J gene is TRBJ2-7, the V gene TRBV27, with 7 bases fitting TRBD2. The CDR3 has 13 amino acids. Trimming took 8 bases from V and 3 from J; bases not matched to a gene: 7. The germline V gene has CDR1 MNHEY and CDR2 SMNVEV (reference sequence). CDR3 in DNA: TGTGCCAGCTCGGAGCGGGGCGACTACGAGCAGTACTTC. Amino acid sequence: CASSERGDYEQYF.

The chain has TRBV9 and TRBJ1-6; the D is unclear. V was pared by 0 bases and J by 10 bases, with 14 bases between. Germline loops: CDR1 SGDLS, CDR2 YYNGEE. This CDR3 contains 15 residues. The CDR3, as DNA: TGTGCCAGCAGCGTAGGGGCTGGGTGGGGATCACCCCTCCACTTT. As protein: CASSVGAGWGSPLHF. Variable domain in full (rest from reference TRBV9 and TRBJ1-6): DSGVTQTPKHLITATGQRVTLRCSPRSGDLSVYWYQQSLDQGLQFLIQYYNGEERAKGNILERFSAQQFPDLHSELNLSSLELGDSALYFCASSVGAGWGSPLHFGNGTRLTVT.

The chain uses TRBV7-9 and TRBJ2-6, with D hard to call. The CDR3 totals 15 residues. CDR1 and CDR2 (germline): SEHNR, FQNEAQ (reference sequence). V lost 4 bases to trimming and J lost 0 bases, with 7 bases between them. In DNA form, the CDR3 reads TGTGCCAGCAGCTCGCACGACTCTGGGGCCAACGTCCTGACTTTC. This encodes CASSSHDSGANVLTF.

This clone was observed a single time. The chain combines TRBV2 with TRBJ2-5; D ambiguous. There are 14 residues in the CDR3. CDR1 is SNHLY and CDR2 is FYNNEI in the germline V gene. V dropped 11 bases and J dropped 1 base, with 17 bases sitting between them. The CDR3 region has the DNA TGTGCCTCCTGTATGCGCAGGACCCAAGAGACCCAGTACTTC. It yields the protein CASCMRRTQETQYF.

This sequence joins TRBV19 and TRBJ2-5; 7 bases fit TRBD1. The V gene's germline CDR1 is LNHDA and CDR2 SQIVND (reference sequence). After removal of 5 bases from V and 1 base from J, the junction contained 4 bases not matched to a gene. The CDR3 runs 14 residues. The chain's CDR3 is CASSPGQSQETQYF. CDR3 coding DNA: TGTGCCAGTAGTCCGGGACAGTCCCAAGAGACCCAGTACTTC.

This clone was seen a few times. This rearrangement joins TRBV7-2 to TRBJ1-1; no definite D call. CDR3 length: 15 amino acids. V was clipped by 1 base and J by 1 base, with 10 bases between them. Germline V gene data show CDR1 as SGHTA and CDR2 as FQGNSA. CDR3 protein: CASSLEGRPNTEAFF. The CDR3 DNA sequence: TGTGCCAGCAGCTTAGAGGGCAGGCCGAACACTGAAGCTTTCTTT.

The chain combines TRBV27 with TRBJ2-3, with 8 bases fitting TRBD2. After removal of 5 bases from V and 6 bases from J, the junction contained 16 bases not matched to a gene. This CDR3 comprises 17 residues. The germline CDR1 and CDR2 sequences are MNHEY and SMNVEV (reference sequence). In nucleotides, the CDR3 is TGTGCCAGCAGTCGACCCCCCGGCGGGAGGATGACCGATACGCAGTATTTT. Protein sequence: CASSRPPGGRMTDTQYF.

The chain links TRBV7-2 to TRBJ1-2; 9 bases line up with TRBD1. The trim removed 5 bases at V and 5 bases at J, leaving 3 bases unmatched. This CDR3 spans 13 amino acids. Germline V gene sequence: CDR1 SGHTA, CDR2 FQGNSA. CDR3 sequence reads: CASSGGTGYGYTF. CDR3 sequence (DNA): TGTGCCAGCAGCGGAGGGACAGGGTATGGCTACACCTTC.

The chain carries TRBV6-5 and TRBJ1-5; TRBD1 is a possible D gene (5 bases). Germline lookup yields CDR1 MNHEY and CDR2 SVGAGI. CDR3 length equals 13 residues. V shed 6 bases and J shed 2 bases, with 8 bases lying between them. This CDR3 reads CASRRGGNQPQHF. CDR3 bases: TGTGCCAGCAGGAGAGGGGGCAATCAGCCCCAGCATTTT.

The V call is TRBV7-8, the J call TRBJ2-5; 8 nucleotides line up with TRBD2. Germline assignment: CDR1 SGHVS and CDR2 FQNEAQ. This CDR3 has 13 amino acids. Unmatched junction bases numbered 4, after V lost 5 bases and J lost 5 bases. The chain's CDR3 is CASSTPGGETQYF. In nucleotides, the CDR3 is TGTGCCAGCAGCACCCCGGGGGGGGAGACCCAGTACTTC.

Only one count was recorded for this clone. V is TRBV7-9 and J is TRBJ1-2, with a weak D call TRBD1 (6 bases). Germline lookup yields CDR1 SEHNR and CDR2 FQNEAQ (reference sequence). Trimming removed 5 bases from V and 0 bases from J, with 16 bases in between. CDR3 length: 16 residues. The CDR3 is CASSRAGAKTNYGYTF. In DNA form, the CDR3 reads TGTGCCAGCAGCCGAGCAGGGGCGAAAACTAACTATGGCTACACCTTC.

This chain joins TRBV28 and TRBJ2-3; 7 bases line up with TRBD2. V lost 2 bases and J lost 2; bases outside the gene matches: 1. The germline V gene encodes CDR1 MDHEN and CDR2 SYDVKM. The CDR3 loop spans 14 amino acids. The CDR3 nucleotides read TGTGCCAGCAGTTTAGCGGGAGACACAGATACGCAGTATTTT. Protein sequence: CASSLAGDTDTQYF. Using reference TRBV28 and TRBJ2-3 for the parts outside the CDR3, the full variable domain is DVKVTQSSRYLVKRTGEKVFLECVQDMDHENMFWYRQDPGLGLRLIYFSYDVKMKEKGDIPEGYSVSREKKERFSLILESASTNQTSMYLCASSLAGDTDTQYFGPGTRLTVL.

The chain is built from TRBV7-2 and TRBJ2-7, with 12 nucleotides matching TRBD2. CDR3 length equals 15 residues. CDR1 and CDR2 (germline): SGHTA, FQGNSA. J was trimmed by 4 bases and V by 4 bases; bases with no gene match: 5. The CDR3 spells CASSYDTSGGYEQYF. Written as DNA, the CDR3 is TGTGCCAGCAGCTACGACACTAGCGGGGGGTACGAGCAGTACTTC.

The CDR3 DNA reads as TGTGCCAGCACTCCGATCAGGGGGGGCGAAAAACTGTTTTTT. The encoded protein is CASTPIRGGEKLFF. This chain connects TRBV6-1 to TRBJ1-4, with TRBD1 matching 7 bases. V was pared by 7 bases and J by 8 bases, with 10 bases of the junction left unmatched. This CDR3 has 14 amino acids. Per germline, CDR1 MNHNS and CDR2 SASEGT.

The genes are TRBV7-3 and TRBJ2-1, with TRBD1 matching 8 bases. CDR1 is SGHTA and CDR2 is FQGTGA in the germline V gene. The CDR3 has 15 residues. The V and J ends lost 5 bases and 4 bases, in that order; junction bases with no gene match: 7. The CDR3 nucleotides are TGTGCCAGCAGCCCCGACAGGGGTGAATACAATGAGCAGTTCTTC. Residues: CASSPDRGEYNEQFF. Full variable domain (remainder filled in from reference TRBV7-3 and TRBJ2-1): GAGVSQTPSNKVTEKGKYVELRCDPISGHTALYWYRQSLGQGPEFLIYFQGTGAADDSGLPNDRFFAVRPEGSVSTLKIQRTERGDSAVYLCASSPDRGEYNEQFFGPGTRLTVL.